This T cell receptor beta chain was captured in a study of T cells in Graves' hyperthyroidism and ophthalmopathy. Study-wide results and caveats: A model of 13 V-J features distinguished ophthalmopathy from stable hyperthyroidism.

Clinical symptoms, serum thyroxine, TRAb, thyroid ultrasound and orbital computed tomography informed diagnoses. V trimming: 3 bases; J trimming: 1 base; junction bases outside the gene matches: 4. The CDR3 is 15 amino acids. In germline, CDR1 is LGHNA, CDR2 YNFKEQ. Template material for amplifying TCR beta CDR3 regions consisted of RNA transcripts. HTBI primers drove first-round RT-PCR of the TCR CDR3. MiXCR was run by TCRdb on the multiplex PCR reads, yielding one entry per CDR3 protein. This table holds around 400,000 distinct CDR3 sequences, 13% found once. Comments on this clonotype: Its specificity is not known. Just one base apart from a much larger clone, this may be a read error.

The sample taken for sequencing was blood. V gene TRBV4-2 combines with J gene TRBJ2-7; 9 bases are a match to TRBD2. This clonotype originated in a woman under 30 with Graves' hyperthyroidism. The CDR3 bases are TGTGCCAGCAGCCACAGGACTAGCGCTTCCTACGAGCAGTACTTC. Protein: CASSHRTSASYEQYF.